The sequence of this T cell receptor (beta chain) was determined in a study of blood T cell repertoires in COVID-19 (dated by TCRdb to about 2020). Broadly, across the study: Collaborator samples came from the United States, Italy and Spain and covered acute and convalescent phases of COVID-19. The material from the prospective study consisted of cDNA or gDNA derived from T cells, B-cell-depleted T cells, or PBMCs. Deeply sampled blood TCRbeta repertoires from subjects exposed to, actively infected with, or recovered from COVID-19 were included in the dataset. The repertoires were released in a freely available public database meant as a resource for research on the immune response to SARS-CoV-2. Samples were obtained from the ongoing ImmuneRACE study (first 160 participants) and from 950 to 1,500 subjects provided by 6 global collaborators. Nearly every sample came with metadata listing a de-identified subject ID, COVID-19 status, age in years and sex. Where available, HLA class I and class II types were obtained from metadata supplied by the sample provider rather than from assay-based typing.

Whole blood was collected in K2EDTA tubes by collaborating institutions according to the institutions' own protocols. For TCRbeta analysis, collaborator samples were shipped as frozen whole blood, as isolated PBMCs, or as DNA extracted from either sample type. V and J are truncated by 2 bases and 1 base respectively, leaving an intervening sequence of 12 bases. The CDR3 goes from the cysteine to the phenylalanine over 15 residues. The retained sequence is limited to the CDR3, 45 bases, with the frame set at the first base. The germline V gene gives CDR1 as SGDLS and CDR2 as YYNGEE. General study outcomes and caveats: The quantity of clinical and demographic metadata differed by source and by participant and was supplied without curation.

Details on this clone: Its antigen is currently not known. There are no base qualities to consult, and no much larger clone falls within one base. The sample has other DNA sequences that encode this CDR3 too.

TCRbeta CDR3 regions were amplified from genomic DNA using the immunoSEQ Assay, a bias-controlled multiplex PCR. In the source study's methods: The number of nucleated cells in each sample was estimated from the amplification of reference gene primers within the assay. To quantify the absolute abundance of each unique TCRbeta CDR3 rearrangement, sequence reads were collapsed and filtered. For each sample, productive Simpson clonality was calculated as the square root of Simpson's diversity index across productive rearrangements. Entries here come from immuneACCESS through TCRdb and include only in-frame sequences with V and J called. Some clones fail to appear in such tables; in the studies checked, an unresolved V gene covers under half of the shortfall, and the cause of the remainder is unknown. The V and J calls and clone size were taken over from that table, and D and trimming were inferred from the DNA. The sample has roughly 120,000 clones on record, around 85% of them singletons. Of the sample, approximately 1.5% is held by the ten largest clones.

This TCR derives from a man aged 50 to 60 with acute or convalescent COVID-19. The sample taken for sequencing was peripheral blood. The V gene is TRBV9 and the J gene is TRBJ1-1; possibly the D gene is TRBD1, per 5 matching bases. The CDR3 corresponds to CASSVGGGANTEAFF. The nucleotide sequence reads TGTGCCAGCAGCGTGGGGGGAGGAGCGAACACTGAAGCTTTCTTT.